This TCR beta chain appears in the sequencing data of a study of OX40 agonist ivuxolimab in advanced cancers. Worth noting for this clone: Its antigen is still unknown.

Germline lookup yields CDR1 SGHNT and CDR2 YYREEE (reference sequence). Trimming stripped 2 bases from V and 7 bases from J, with 19 bases between. This CDR3 has 17 residues. TCRdb's table, derived via immunoSEQ multiplex PCR, lists solely in-frame clones and lacks some. In the table there are 60,000 to 85,000 clones, over 85% of which are singletons. Study outcomes and limitations: Circulating CD4+ and CD8+ T cells showed clonal expansion by week 6 at 0.1 to 3.0 mg/kg.

The specimen comprised CD4+ or CD8+ T cells sorted from blood, sampled in a trial of the OX40 agonist ivuxolimab. The TCR was taken from an adult with an advanced solid tumor such as melanoma, head and neck, liver or kidney cancer. The genes are TRBV5-4 and TRBJ1-6, with D unclear. The chain's CDR3 is CASSFLGVQNPNSPLHF. The DNA for the CDR3 is TGTGCCAGCAGCTTCCTAGGTGTGCAGAACCCCAATTCACCCCTCCACTTT.